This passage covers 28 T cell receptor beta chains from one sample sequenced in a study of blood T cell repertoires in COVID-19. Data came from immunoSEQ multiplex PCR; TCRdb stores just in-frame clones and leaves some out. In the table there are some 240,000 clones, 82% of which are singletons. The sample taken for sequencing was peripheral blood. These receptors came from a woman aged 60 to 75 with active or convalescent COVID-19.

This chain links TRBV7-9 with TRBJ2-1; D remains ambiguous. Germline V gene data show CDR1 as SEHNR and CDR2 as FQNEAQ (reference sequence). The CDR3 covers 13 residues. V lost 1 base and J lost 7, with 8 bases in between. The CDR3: CASSLGLRNEQFF. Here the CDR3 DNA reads TGTGCCAGCAGCTTAGGTCTACGGAATGAGCAGTTCTTC. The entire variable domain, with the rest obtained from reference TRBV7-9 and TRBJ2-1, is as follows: DTGVSQNPRHKITKRGQNVTFRCDPISEHNRLYWYRQTLGQGPEFLTYFQNEAQLEKSRLLSDRFSAERPKGSFSTLEIQRTEQGDSAMYLCASSLGLRNEQFFGPGTRLTVL.

This chain's CDR3 is CASSLSGATEYNEQFF. DNA for the CDR3: TGTGCCAGCAGTTTATCGGGGGCTACCGAGTACAATGAGCAGTTCTTC. This chain links TRBV27 with TRBJ2-1, with a weak D call TRBD1 (6 bases). CDR3 length: 16 residues. The V gene lost 0 bases and the J gene lost 4 bases, with 13 bases spanning the gap. CDR1 and CDR2 from the germline V gene are MNHEY and SMNVEV (reference sequence).

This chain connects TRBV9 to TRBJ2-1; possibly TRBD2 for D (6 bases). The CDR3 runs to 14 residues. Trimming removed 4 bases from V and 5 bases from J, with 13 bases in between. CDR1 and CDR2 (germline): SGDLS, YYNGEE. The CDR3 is CASSQRTKNNEQFF. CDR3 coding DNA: TGTGCCAGCAGCCAACGGACTAAGAACAATGAGCAGTTCTTC.

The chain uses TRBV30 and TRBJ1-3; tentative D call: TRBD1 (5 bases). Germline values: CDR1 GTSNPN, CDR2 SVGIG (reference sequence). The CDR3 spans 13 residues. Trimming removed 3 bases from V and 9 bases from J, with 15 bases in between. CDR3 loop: CAWSVGGDVTIYF. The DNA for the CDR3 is TGTGCCTGGAGCGTCGGAGGGGACGTCACCATATATTTT.

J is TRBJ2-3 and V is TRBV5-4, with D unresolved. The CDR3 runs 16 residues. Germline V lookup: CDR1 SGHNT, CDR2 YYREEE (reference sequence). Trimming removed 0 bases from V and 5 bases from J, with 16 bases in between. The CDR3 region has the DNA TGTGCCAGCAGCTTGGTGACTGGCCTTGGAAGAGATACGCAGTATTTT. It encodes CASSLVTGLGRDTQYF.

The CDR3 sequence is CAWSLQVYQPQHF. Written as DNA, the CDR3 is TGTGCCTGGAGTCTCCAGGTATATCAGCCCCAGCATTTT. This rearrangement joins TRBV30 to TRBJ1-5; D unresolved. Germline CDR1 reads GTSNPN; CDR2 reads SVGIG (reference sequence). The CDR3 consists of 13 residues. Trimming took off 2 bases at V and 5 bases at J, with 10 bases between the two ends.

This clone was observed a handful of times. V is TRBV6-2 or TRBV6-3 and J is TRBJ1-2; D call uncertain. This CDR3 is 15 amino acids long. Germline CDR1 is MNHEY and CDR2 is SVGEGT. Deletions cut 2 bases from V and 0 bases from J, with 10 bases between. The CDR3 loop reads CASSYTTAANYGYTF. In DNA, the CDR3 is TGTGCCAGCAGTTACACAACAGCAGCTAACTATGGCTACACCTTC.

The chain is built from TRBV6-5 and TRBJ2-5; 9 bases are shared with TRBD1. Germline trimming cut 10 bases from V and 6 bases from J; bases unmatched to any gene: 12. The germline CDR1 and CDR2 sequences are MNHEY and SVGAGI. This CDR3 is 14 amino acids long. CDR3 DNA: TGTGCCACCAACCCGGGACAGGGCCCCCAGACCCAGTACTTC. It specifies CATNPGQGPQTQYF.

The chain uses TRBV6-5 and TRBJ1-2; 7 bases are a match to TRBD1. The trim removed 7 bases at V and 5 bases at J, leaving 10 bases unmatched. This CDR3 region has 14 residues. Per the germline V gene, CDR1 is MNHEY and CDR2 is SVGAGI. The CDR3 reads CASTPSGTAYGYTF. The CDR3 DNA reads TGTGCCAGCACCCCTTCCGGGACAGCTTATGGCTACACCTTC.

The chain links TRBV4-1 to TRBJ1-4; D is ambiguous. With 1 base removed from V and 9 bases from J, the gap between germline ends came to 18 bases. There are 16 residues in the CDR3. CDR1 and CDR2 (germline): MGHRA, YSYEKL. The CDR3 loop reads CASSQGSRISVQKLFF. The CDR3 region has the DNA TGCGCCAGCAGCCAAGGGTCCAGGATATCGGTTCAAAAACTGTTTTTT.

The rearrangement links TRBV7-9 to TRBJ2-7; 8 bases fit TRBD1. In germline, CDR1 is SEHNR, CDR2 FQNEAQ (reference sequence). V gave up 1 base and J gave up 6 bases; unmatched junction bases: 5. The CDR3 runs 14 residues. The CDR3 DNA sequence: TGTGCCAGCAGCTTAGGCCCAGGGGGCGCCGAGCAGTACTTC. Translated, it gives CASSLGPGGAEQYF.

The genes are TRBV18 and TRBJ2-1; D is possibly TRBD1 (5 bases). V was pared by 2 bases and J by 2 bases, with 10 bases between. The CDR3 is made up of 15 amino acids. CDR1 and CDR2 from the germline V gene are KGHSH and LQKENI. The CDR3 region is CASSPIQATYNEQFF. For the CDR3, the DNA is TGTGCCAGCTCACCAATACAGGCCACCTACAATGAGCAGTTCTTC.

The CDR3 region has the DNA TGTGCCGGGGCGGGACAGGGGGGTCAGCCCCAGCATTTT. Its translation is CAGAGQGGQPQHF. The chain is built from TRBV19 and TRBJ1-5; 11 bases line up with TRBD1. This CDR3 is built from 13 residues. V gave up 11 bases and J gave up 6 bases; unmatched junction bases: 6. Per germline, CDR1 LNHDA and CDR2 SQIVND (reference sequence).

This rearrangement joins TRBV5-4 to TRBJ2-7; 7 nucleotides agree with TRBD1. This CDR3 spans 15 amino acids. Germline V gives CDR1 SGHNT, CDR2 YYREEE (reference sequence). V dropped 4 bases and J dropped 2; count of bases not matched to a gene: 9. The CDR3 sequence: CASSMNTGATYEQYF. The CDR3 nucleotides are TGTGCCAGCAGCATGAATACAGGGGCCACCTACGAGCAGTACTTC.

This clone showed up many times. The CDR3 DNA is TGTGCCAGCAGACGGACAGCTAATCAGCCCCAGCATTTT. Encoded protein: CASRRTANQPQHF. The genes are TRBV12-3 or TRBV12-4 and TRBJ1-5; TRBD1 is a possible D gene (6 bases). The CDR3 runs 13 residues. V lost 6 bases and J lost 4, with 10 bases in between.

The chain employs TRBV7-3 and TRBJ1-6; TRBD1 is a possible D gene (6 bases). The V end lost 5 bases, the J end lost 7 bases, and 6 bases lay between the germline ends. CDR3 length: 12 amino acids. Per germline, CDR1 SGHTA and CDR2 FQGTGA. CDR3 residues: CASSTGNSPLHF. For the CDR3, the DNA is TGTGCCAGCAGCACAGGGAATTCACCCCTCCACTTT.

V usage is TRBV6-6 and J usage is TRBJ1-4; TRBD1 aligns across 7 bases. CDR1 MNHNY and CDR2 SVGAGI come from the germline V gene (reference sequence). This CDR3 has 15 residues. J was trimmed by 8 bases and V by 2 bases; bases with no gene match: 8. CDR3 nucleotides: TGTGCCAGCAGTTACGGCAGGGGGAGACGGGAAAAACTGTTTTTT. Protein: CASSYGRGRREKLFF.

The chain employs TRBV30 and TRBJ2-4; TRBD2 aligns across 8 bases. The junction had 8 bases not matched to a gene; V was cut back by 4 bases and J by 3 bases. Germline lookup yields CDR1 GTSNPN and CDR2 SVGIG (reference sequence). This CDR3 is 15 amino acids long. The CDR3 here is CAWTSPGGGKNIQYF. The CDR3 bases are TGTGCCTGGACCTCTCCCGGGGGGGGCAAAAACATTCAGTACTTC.

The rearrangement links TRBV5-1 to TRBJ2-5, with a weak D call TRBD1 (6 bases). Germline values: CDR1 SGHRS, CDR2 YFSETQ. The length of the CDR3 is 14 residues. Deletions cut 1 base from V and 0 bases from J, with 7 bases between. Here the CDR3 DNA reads TGCGCCAGCAGCTTGACAGGGTACCAAGAGACCCAGTACTTC. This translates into CASSLTGYQETQYF.

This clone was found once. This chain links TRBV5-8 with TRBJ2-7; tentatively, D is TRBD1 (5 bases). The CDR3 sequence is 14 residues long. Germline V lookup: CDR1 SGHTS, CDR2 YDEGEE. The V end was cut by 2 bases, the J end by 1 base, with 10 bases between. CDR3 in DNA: TGTGCCAGCAGCTTACACAGGTCTTCCTACGAGCAGTACTTC. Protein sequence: CASSLHRSSYEQYF.

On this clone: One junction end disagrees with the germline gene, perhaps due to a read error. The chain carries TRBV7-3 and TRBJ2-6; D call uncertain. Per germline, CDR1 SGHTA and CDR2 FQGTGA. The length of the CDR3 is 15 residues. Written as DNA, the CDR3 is TGTGCCAGCAACTTAGGGCCCACTGGGGCCAACGTCCTGACTTTC. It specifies CASNLGPTGANVLTF.

The CDR3, as DNA: TGTGCCAGCAGCCAAGATCTGGGAACAGGGAATAACTATGGCTACACCTTC. Translating gives CASSQDLGTGNNYGYTF. The chain is built from TRBV4-2 and TRBJ1-2; possible D gene TRBD1, 6 bases. V shed 0 bases and J shed 1 base, with 15 bases lying between them. The CDR3 consists of 17 residues. From germline, CDR1 is LGHNA and CDR2 YNFKEQ.

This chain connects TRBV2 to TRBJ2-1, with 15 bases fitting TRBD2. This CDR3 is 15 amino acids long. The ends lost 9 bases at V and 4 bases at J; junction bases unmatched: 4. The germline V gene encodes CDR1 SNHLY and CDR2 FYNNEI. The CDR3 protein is CARTGTSGGYNEQFF. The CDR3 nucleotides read TGTGCCAGGACCGGGACTAGCGGGGGGTACAATGAGCAGTTCTTC.

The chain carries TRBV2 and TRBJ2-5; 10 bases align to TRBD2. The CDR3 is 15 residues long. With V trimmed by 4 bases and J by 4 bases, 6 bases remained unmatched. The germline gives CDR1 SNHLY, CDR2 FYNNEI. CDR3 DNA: TGTGCCAGCAGTGCCCTGGGACTAGCGCGAGAGACCCAGTACTTC. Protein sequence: CASSALGLARETQYF.

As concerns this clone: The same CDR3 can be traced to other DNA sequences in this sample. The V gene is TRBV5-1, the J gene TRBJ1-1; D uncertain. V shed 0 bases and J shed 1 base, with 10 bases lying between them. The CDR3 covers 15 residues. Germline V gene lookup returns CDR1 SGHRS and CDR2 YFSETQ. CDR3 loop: CASSLETGSNTEAFF. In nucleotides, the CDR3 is TGCGCCAGCAGCTTGGAGACGGGATCGAACACTGAAGCTTTCTTT.

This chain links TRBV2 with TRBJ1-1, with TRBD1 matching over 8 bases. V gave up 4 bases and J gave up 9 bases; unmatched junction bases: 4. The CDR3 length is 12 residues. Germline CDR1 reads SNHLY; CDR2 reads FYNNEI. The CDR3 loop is CASSGQGAQAFF. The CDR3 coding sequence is TGTGCCAGCAGTGGGCAGGGGGCGCAAGCTTTCTTT.

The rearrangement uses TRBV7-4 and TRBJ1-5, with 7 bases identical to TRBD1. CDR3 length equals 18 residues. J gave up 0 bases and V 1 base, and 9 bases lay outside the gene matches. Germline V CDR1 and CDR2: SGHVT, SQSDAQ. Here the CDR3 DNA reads TGTGCCAGCAGCTTAGGTCCAGGGGGTTCCTATAGCAATCAGCCCCAGCATTTT. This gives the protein CASSLGPGGSYSNQPQHF.

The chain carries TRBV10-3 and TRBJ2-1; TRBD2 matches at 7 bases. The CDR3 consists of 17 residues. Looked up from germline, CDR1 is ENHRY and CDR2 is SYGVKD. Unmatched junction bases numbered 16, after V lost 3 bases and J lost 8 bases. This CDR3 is CAISDRTREGRGDEQFF. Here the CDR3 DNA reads TGTGCCATCAGTGATAGGACGAGGGAGGGACGAGGGGATGAGCAGTTCTTC.